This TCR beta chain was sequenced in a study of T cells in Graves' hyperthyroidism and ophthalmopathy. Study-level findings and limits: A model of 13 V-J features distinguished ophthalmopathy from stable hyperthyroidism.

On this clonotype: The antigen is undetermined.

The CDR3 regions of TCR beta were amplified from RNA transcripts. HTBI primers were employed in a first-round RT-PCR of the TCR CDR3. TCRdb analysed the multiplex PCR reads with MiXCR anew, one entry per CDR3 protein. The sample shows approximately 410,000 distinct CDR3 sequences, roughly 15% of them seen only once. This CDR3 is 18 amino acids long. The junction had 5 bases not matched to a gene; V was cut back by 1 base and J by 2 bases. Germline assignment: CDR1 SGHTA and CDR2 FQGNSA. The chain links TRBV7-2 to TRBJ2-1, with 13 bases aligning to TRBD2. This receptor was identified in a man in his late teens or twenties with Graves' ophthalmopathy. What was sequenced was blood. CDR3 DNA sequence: TGTGCCAGCAGCTTAGAGGGGACTAGCGGGATCCCCTACAATGAGCAGTTCTTC. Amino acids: CASSLEGTSGIPYNEQFF.